These 23 T cell receptor beta chains originate from one sample sequenced in a study of human T cells and chemical hapten exposure. Each CDR3 protein gets one entry after TCRdb re-called the RACE reads with MiXCR. The table includes roughly 48,000 distinct CDR3 sequences, 11% detected once. Time point reported: patch test 1, 2 weeks after DPC sensitization. Treatment here: therapeutic diphenylcyclopropenone sensitization with weekly scalp DPC. The total RNA was obtained from whole blood that was not fractionated. Sequenced material: whole blood, taken in connection with sensitization to the hapten diphenylcyclopropenone (DPC). The source is a woman aged 40 to 50 with alopecia areata. Some clones in this sample may be carry-over from other donors' samples.

This clonotype was seen more than once but under ten times. This sequence joins TRBV18 and TRBJ2-3; 13 bases align to TRBD2. The CDR3 sequence is 21 residues long. Trimming removed 3 bases from V and 6 bases from J; junction bases left unmatched: 21. Germline values: CDR1 KGHSH, CDR2 LQKENI. The CDR3 is CASSPIGLAGVHRRPGDTQYF. CDR3 coding DNA: TGTGCCAGCTCACCTATCGGACTAGCGGGAGTCCATCGCCGACCTGGGGATACGCAGTATTTT. The variable domain in full, with the rest retrieved from reference TRBV18 and TRBJ2-3, is NAGVMQNPRHLVRRRGQEARLRCSPMKGHSHVYWYRQLPEEGLKFMVYLQKENIIDESGMPKERFSAEFPKEGPSILRIQQVVRGDSAAYFCASSPIGLAGVHRRPGDTQYFGPGTRLTVL.

The gene calls are TRBV7-2 and TRBJ2-7, with D possibly being TRBD2 (5 bases). V dropped 2 bases and J dropped 0 bases, with 11 bases sitting between them. The CDR3 consists of 15 residues. Germline V CDR1 and CDR2: SGHTA, FQGNSA. The CDR3 DNA reads as TGTGCCAGCAGCTTAAGCGCTAGCTCCTCCTACGAGCAGTACTTC. Its translation is CASSLSASSSYEQYF.

In its sample, this clonotype was seen many times. This chain joins TRBV2 and TRBJ2-5; no reliable D call. Germline V gives CDR1 SNHLY, CDR2 FYNNEI. The CDR3 has 14 amino acids. Trimming removed 5 bases at V and 5 bases at J, with 15 bases between. The CDR3 reads CASSRPGRVETQYF. The DNA for the CDR3 is TGTGCCAGCAGTAGACCGGGCCGAGTGGAGACCCAGTACTTC.

DNA for the CDR3: TGCGCCAGCAGCCAGAGACAGGATACCCAGTATGGCTACACCTTC. Its protein is CASSQRQDTQYGYTF. The rearrangement links TRBV4-3 to TRBJ1-2, with D perhaps TRBD1 (6 bases). The V and J ends lost 3 bases and 5 bases respectively, with 16 bases between them. There are 15 residues in the CDR3. The V gene's germline CDR1 is LGHNA and CDR2 YSLEER.

J is TRBJ1-2 and V is TRBV20-1, with D unresolved. This CDR3 has 13 residues. The germline V and J ends were trimmed by 0 bases and 2 bases, with 7 bases remaining between them. Per germline, CDR1 DFQATT and CDR2 SNEGSKA (reference sequence). CDR3 amino acids: CSARDGSNYGYTF. Written as DNA, the CDR3 is TGCAGTGCTAGAGATGGGTCCAACTATGGCTACACCTTC.

The genes are TRBV10-3 and TRBJ1-2; 7 bases agree with TRBD1. After removal of 2 bases from V and 0 bases from J, the junction contained 3 bases not matched to a gene. The V gene's germline CDR1 is ENHRY and CDR2 SYGVKD. The CDR3 is 15 amino acids. The CDR3 DNA sequence: TGTGCCATCAGTGAGGGGGGACAGCCTAACTATGGCTACACCTTC. It specifies CAISEGGQPNYGYTF.

The chain has TRBV29-1 and TRBJ2-5, with TRBD1 matching over 9 bases. Germline trimming cut 8 bases from V and 5 bases from J; bases unmatched to any gene: 9. This CDR3 spans 13 amino acids. Per the germline V gene, CDR1 is SQVTM and CDR2 is ANQGSEA. The CDR3, as DNA: TGCAGCTCGGGACAGGGTAAACGGGAGACCCAGTACTTC. Its protein is CSSGQGKRETQYF.

The rearrangement joins TRBV28 to TRBJ2-3; D gene unclear. Germline values: CDR1 MDHEN, CDR2 SYDVKM. V was cut by 7 bases and J by 2 bases, with 13 bases left in between. The CDR3 runs to 14 residues. The CDR3 sequence is CASKDPYLTDTQYF. CDR3 DNA: TGTGCCAGCAAGGATCCGTACCTCACAGATACGCAGTATTTT.

This clonotype appeared many times. This chain links TRBV7-8 with TRBJ2-2; 8 bases agree with TRBD1. The junction had 5 bases not matched to a gene; V was cut back by 5 bases and J by 0 bases. The CDR3 runs 16 residues. Germline CDR1 is SGHVS and CDR2 is FQNEAQ. The DNA for the CDR3 is TGTGCCAGCAGCAGTGGGACAGGCCCGAACACCGGGGAGCTGTTTTTT. This codes for CASSSGTGPNTGELFF.

The chain has TRBV12-3 or TRBV12-4 and TRBJ2-7; 8 bases agree with TRBD2. This CDR3 is built from 14 residues. Unmatched junction bases numbered 7, after V lost 3 bases and J lost 6 bases. CDR3: CASSFQREGGEQYF. The DNA for the CDR3 is TGTGCCAGCAGTTTTCAACGGGAGGGCGGCGAGCAGTACTTC.

This clonotype was recorded many times. The chain joins TRBV4-1 to TRBJ1-1, with TRBD1 matching 9 bases. This CDR3 is 16 amino acids long. Per the germline V gene, CDR1 is MGHRA and CDR2 is YSYEKL. V lost 2 bases, J lost 5 bases, and 9 bases stayed unmatched. This CDR3 reads CASSQTPGTGNTEAFF. CDR3 DNA: TGCGCCAGCAGCCAAACTCCCGGGACAGGGAATACTGAAGCTTTCTTT.

Many counts were recorded for this clonotype. The chain uses TRBV19 and TRBJ1-2; TRBD1 agrees at 10 bases. CDR3 length equals 13 residues. Per germline, CDR1 LNHDA and CDR2 SQIVND (reference sequence). The ends lost 10 bases at V and 4 bases at J; junction bases unmatched: 6. The CDR3, as DNA: TGTGCCACCTCGGACAGGGGGATCTATGGCTACACCTTC. This gives the protein CATSDRGIYGYTF.

DNA of the CDR3: TGCAGCGGGGGGACTAGCGCGACAGATACGCAGTATTTT. Its protein is CSGGTSATDTQYF. The rearrangement uses TRBV29-1 and TRBJ2-3, with TRBD2 matching over 10 bases. The germline V gene has CDR1 SQVTM and CDR2 ANQGSEA. There are 13 residues in the CDR3. The V and J ends lost 7 bases and 3 bases, in that order; junction bases with no gene match: 4.

This clonotype appeared a few times. The chain joins TRBV7-2 to TRBJ2-3; perhaps D is TRBD1 or TRBD2 (5 bases each). Germline V lookup: CDR1 SGHTA, CDR2 FQGNSA. This CDR3 has 15 residues. Trimming pared 3 bases from V and 4 bases from J, leaving 14 bases between. Here the CDR3 reads CASSLYRGSADTQYF. In DNA form, the CDR3 reads TGTGCCAGCAGCTTGTACCGGGGCTCAGCAGATACGCAGTATTTT. Full variable domain (remainder filled in from reference TRBV7-2 and TRBJ2-3): GAGVSQSPSNKVTEKGKDVELRCDPISGHTALYWYRQSLGQGLEFLIYFQGNSAPDKSGLPSDRFSAERTGGSVSTLTIQRTQQEDSAVYLCASSLYRGSADTQYFGPGTRLTVL.

The V and J genes are TRBV7-6 and TRBJ2-3; D perhaps matches TRBD2 (6 bases). The CDR3 length is 16 residues. V was pared by 0 bases and J by 3 bases, with 13 bases between. Germline assignment: CDR1 SGHVS and CDR2 FNYEAQ. The CDR3 loop reads CASSLATAGLTDTQYF. CDR3 DNA: TGTGCCAGCAGCTTAGCGACGGCGGGACTTACAGATACGCAGTATTTT.

This clonotype was detected only a few times. V and J are TRBV5-1 and TRBJ2-3; 8 positions agree with TRBD2. V trimming: 3 bases; J trimming: 0 bases; junction bases outside the gene matches: 18. Germline V gene sequence: CDR1 SGHRS, CDR2 YFSETQ. This CDR3 is built from 20 residues. The CDR3 coding sequence is TGCGCCAGCAGCTCGGATCGGATGGCGGGGGGCCGCCCTAGCACAGATACGCAGTATTTT. It yields the protein CASSSDRMAGGRPSTDTQYF.

This clonotype has more than one count but fewer than ten. DNA of the CDR3: TGTGCCAGCAGCCAGGGGTCTAGGTCCTTAGATACGCAGTATTTT. Residues: CASSQGSRSLDTQYF. The V gene is TRBV3-1, the J gene TRBJ2-3; D gene ambiguous. Germline CDR1 reads LGHDT; CDR2 reads YNNKEL (reference sequence). CDR3 length: 15 residues. Trimming removed 3 bases at V and 5 bases at J, with 15 bases between.

The rearrangement links TRBV6-1 to TRBJ2-7; no clear D. The CDR3 is made up of 14 amino acids. CDR1 is MNHNS, CDR2 SASEGT, per germline. V was shortened by 3 bases and J by 3 bases, with 12 bases between the two germline ends. The DNA for the CDR3 is TGTGCCAGCAGTGAGGGCTCCTACCGCTACGAGCAGTACTTC. Translated, it gives CASSEGSYRYEQYF.

This clonotype occurred a few times. The chain joins TRBV4-3 to TRBJ2-5, with TRBD2 matching over 8 bases. The CDR3 length is 17 residues. The germline V gene has CDR1 LGHNA and CDR2 YSLEER. Losses at the gene ends were 1 base for V and 1 base for J; bases not matched to a gene: 8. As DNA, the CDR3 is TGCGCCAGCAGCCAAGGCGGCGGGGGGCCCTTCCAAGAGACCCAGTACTTC. Translating it yields CASSQGGGGPFQETQYF.

This clonotype was observed at least ten times. The rearrangement links TRBV27 to TRBJ2-2, with D hard to call. Per the germline V gene, CDR1 is MNHEY and CDR2 is SMNVEV (reference sequence). Trimming took off 5 bases at V and 1 base at J, with 14 bases between the two ends. The CDR3 consists of 16 residues. The CDR3, as DNA: TGTGCCAGCAGTCAGACAAAGCTCCAGAACACCGGGGAGCTGTTTTTT. This gives the protein CASSQTKLQNTGELFF.

In its sample, this clonotype was seen many times. The chain recombines TRBV14 with TRBJ2-1, with 10 bases lining up with TRBD2. Germline CDR1 SGHDN, CDR2 FVKESK. V shed 1 base, J shed 8 bases, and the junction held 11 bases outside the gene matches. The length of the CDR3 is 17 residues. CDR3 in amino acids: CASSQGASGGYFDEQFF. In nucleotides, the CDR3 is TGTGCCAGCAGCCAAGGGGCTAGCGGGGGCTATTTTGATGAGCAGTTCTTC.

This clonotype was seen repeatedly, ten times or more. The chain has TRBV23-1 and TRBJ2-1; possibly TRBD1 or TRBD2 for D (6 bases each). TRBV23-1 is flagged as an ORF with uncertain function. This CDR3 spans 12 amino acids. V was cut by 9 bases and J by 4 bases, with 10 bases left in between. In nucleotides, the CDR3 is TGCGCCAGGGGGGGCCCTTACAATGAGCAGTTCTTC. Its translation is CARGGPYNEQFF.

The CDR3 protein is CASSSSGKDTQYF. In DNA form, the CDR3 reads TGTGCCAGCAGTTCTAGCGGGAAAGATACGCAGTATTTT. The chain joins TRBV28 to TRBJ2-3, with 9 bases identical to TRBD2. Unmatched junction bases numbered 1, after V lost 4 bases and J lost 5 bases. Germline loops: CDR1 MDHEN, CDR2 SYDVKM. The CDR3 contains 13 residues.